Sequencing of this T cell receptor beta chain was carried out in a study of blood T cells in healthy people across ages (dated by TCRdb to the mid-2010s). About the study as a whole: In model experiments, template switching captured roughly one uniquely barcoded TCR beta cDNA molecule for every two T cells. Using deep sequencing normalized with unique cDNA molecular identifiers, the study measured how TCR beta repertoire diversity changes with age. The study analyzed two additional independent replicas of 1 million unique cDNA reads from the same blood draw for two donors, one aged 18 to 29 and one aged 80 or older. To avoid experimental bias, donors of different ages were randomly spread across the sequencing lanes. Donors were grouped into four age groups: young (average about 15 years), middle-aged (under 40), aged (roughly 62) and long-lived (about 89). Study-wide conclusions, independent of this receptor: Compared with the aged group, the long-lived group had more naive CD4+ T cells, fewer expanded clones and increased TCR diversity, a pattern suggesting age selection. Bulk unsorted PBMC profiling prevented conclusive comparison of naive and antigen-experienced compartments. Donor CMV infection status was unknown, potentially confounding age-related changes in expanded clonotypes. Total diversity estimates from one million sequenced T cells were considered lower bounds and underestimates. As age increased, observed TCR beta diversity per million T cells dropped in a roughly linear way, and a significant reduction was already evident by age about 40. The percentage of naive T cells measured by flow cytometry correlated strongly with observed TCR beta diversity.

This clonotype was picked up a small number of times. Its binding antigen is unknown. It has no much larger one-base neighbor in the sample; base qualities were not kept. Measured from the cysteine to the phenylalanine, the CDR3 is 14 residues long. Only CDR3 DNA remains: 42 bases, in frame from the first base. V gives up 4 bases and J gives up 7 bases, and the segment between their germline ends measures 17 bases. The germline V gene encodes CDR1 SQVTM and CDR2 ANQGSEA. The method behind the library was 5' RACE. TCRdb names Illumina HiSeq 2500 as the instrument used. The second PCR ran for about 7 to 11 cycles and used a J-beta primer mix along with a sample-barcoded 5' primer. A template-switch 5' adaptor carrying 12 random nucleotides introduced a unique molecular identifier onto each TCR beta cDNA molecule. Each sample yielded at least 3 million CDR3-containing paired-end reads. First-strand cDNA was synthesized from all RNA with the Mint cDNA synthesis kit, primed by a TRBC-specific oligonucleotide. All cDNA was treated with uracil-DNA glycosylase and then went through a first 18-cycle PCR with the universal primers M1SS and BC2_uni_R. In the authors' own workflow: Normalization of each sample was performed by random selection of 1 million high-quality reads, each carrying a distinct molecular identifier. Reads sharing molecular identifiers were discarded rather than binned into consensus sequences. CDR3 identification, clonotype clustering and error correction used MiTCR with a Q25 quality threshold and the strictest error-elimination algorithm. A nonparametric unseen species model with Euler transformation was used to estimate a lower bound on total TCR beta diversity. Using fastp at Q25 and MiXCR, TCRdb reprocessed the public reads and kept productive beta chains. Each entry merges the rows of one CDR3 protein and shows their most common DNA and genes. These V and J calls originate from TCRdb's pipeline instead of the authors' own analysis. The table for this sample lists approximately 600,000 distinct CDR3 sequences; 45% to 65% of them were counted only once. The ten biggest clones cover over 35% of the sample.

The roughly 37 donors, aged about 6 to 95 years, were systemically healthy Caucasian individuals from Russia. Approximately 9.3 milliliters of peripheral blood were drawn from each donor into EDTA-treated Vacutainer tubes. PBMCs were isolated by Ficoll-Paque density-gradient centrifugation, with at least 7 million obtained per sample. Trizol reagent was used to extract total RNA from the PBMCs, yielding at least 5.5 micrograms per sample. For every donor, flow cytometry on a PBMC aliquot measured the percentage of naive CD45RAhigh/CD27high T cells. The source material was blood. This clonotype was sampled from a man in his 60s in good health. The sequence is built from TRBV29-1 and TRBJ2-1; the D region is possibly TRBD1 or TRBD2, each matching across 5 bases. The CDR3 has the sequence CSVGTGASGNEQFF. The nucleotide sequence is given as TGCAGCGTTGGGACCGGGGCCTCCGGGAATGAGCAGTTCTTC.